This T cell receptor beta chain appears in the sequencing data of a study of T cells in Graves' hyperthyroidism and ophthalmopathy. CDR3 length equals 18 residues. V was clipped by 5 bases and J by 2 bases; unmatched bases: 10. Germline V CDR1 and CDR2: SGHTA, FQGNSA. Amplification of TCR beta CDR3 regions was performed using RNA transcripts as template. A set of HTBI primers served as the primers for a first-round RT-PCR of the TCR CDR3. Using its own MiXCR run on the multiplex PCR reads, TCRdb lists one record per CDR3 protein. The sample yields hundreds of thousands of distinct CDR3 sequences, around 15% seen once. This clonotype was seen at least ten times.

This chain joins TRBV7-2 and TRBJ2-7, with TRBD2 matching 15 bases. This receptor was identified in a woman in her 30s with Graves' hyperthyroidism. Sequenced: blood. CDR3 coding DNA: TGTGCCAGCAGCCAACTGGGGACTAGCGGGAGGAATCCCTACGAGCAGTACTTC. It translates to CASSQLGTSGRNPYEQYF.